This T cell receptor beta chain came from a study of cytomegalovirus exposure and HLA in healthy donors. Study-wide points: For TCR beta chains, V- and J-gene trimming was later linked to a missense DCLRE1C variant. Rarity characterized most TCR sequences, yet some public TCRs appeared in many donors.

13 Jbeta primers and 60 Vbeta primers were used for the PCR. TCRdb's table, derived via immunoSEQ multiplex PCR, lists solely in-frame clones and lacks some. The sample shows around 210,000 clones, around 83% of them seen only once. There are a few counts of this clone. As yet, its antigen is unknown. Germline CDR1 is MNHEY and CDR2 is SVGAGI. Trimming took 3 bases from V and 4 from J; bases not matched to a gene: 6. The CDR3 has 14 amino acids. The chain couples TRBV6-5 to TRBJ2-7; the match to TRBD2 covers 7 bases. The sample comprised PBMCs. This clonotype was sampled from a girl aged 2 to 9 in good health and CMV-seronegative. In DNA form, the CDR3 reads TGTGCCAGCAGTTATACAAGCGGGGTTTACGAGCAGTACTTC. Protein sequence: CASSYTSGVYEQYF.